This note documents a single T cell receptor beta chain sequence. The data are from a study of blood T cell repertoires in COVID-19. Study-wide context: Both acute and convalescent COVID-19 samples were obtained from the United States, Italy and Spain. T cells, B-cell-depleted T cells, or PBMCs provided the cDNA or gDNA that served as material.

Germline lookup yields CDR1 SGHVS and CDR2 FQNEAQ. There are 12 residues in the CDR3. With 5 bases removed from V and 5 bases from J, the gap between germline ends came to 9 bases. In the authors' workflow: Reference gene primer amplification yielded estimated nucleated cell counts. TCRdb's copy holds only in-frame clones and misses some; the assay was immunoSEQ multiplex PCR. V and J calls and clone size are those listed in that table; D and trimming were worked out from the DNA. The sample shows around 150,000 clones, about three quarters of them seen only once. The chain is built from TRBV7-8 and TRBJ1-1; possibly TRBD1 for D (6 bases). This clonotype was sampled from a woman older than 75 with active or convalescent COVID-19. The sample was peripheral blood. CDR3 bases: TGTGCCAGCAGCGCAGGGGTGACTGAAGCTTTCTTT. This translates into CASSAGVTEAFF.